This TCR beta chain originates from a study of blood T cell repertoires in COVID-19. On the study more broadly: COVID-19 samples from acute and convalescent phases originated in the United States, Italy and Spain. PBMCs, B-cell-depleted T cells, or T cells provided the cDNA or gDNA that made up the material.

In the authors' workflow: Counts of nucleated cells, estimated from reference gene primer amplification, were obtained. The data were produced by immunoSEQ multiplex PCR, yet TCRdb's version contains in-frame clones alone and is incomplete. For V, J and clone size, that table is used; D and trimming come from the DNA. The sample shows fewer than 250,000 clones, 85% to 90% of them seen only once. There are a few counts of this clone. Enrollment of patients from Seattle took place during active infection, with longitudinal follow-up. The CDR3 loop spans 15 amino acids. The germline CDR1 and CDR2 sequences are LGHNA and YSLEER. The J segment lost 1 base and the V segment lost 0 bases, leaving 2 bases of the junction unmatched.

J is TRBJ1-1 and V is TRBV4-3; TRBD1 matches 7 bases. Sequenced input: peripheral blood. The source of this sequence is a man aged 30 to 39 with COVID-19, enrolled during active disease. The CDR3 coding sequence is TGCGCCAGCAGCCAAGATGGACAGGCGAACACTGAAGCTTTCTTT. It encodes CASSQDGQANTEAFF.